The present TCR beta chain was sequenced within a study of early T cells in non-severe SARS-CoV-2 infection. There are many counts of this clonotype. One entry per CDR3 protein, called by TCRdb with MiXCR from the 5' RACE reads. In the table there are roughly 54,000 distinct CDR3 sequences, 7.7% of which are singletons. This receptor was obtained from an adult who was a healthcare worker with PCR-confirmed SARS-CoV-2 infection or an uninfected control (not recorded which). This specimen consisted of whole blood, obtained at baseline.

The CDR3 here is CSVRTSGTLGEQYF. As DNA, the CDR3 is TGCAGCGTCAGGACTAGCGGGACCCTCGGTGAGCAGTACTTC. V usage is TRBV29-1 and J usage is TRBJ2-7, with 12 bases matching TRBD2. The CDR3 covers 14 residues. The trim removed 6 bases at V and 7 bases at J, leaving 10 bases unmatched. Germline V gene sequence: CDR1 SQVTM, CDR2 ANQGSEA.